The source of this T cell receptor beta chain is a study of OX40 agonist ivuxolimab in advanced cancers. About the research overall: Patients enrolled in dose escalation were diagnosed with hepatocellular carcinoma, melanoma, renal cell or head and neck cancer. Three patients, one with hepatocellular carcinoma and two with cutaneous melanoma, responded partially.

Some clones are missing from TCRdb's copy, which holds only in-frame ones; the method was immunoSEQ multiplex PCR. The profile shows about 67,000 clones, over 70% of them singletons. Specimen: CD4+ or CD8+ T cells sorted from blood, collected in a trial of the OX40 agonist ivuxolimab. The TCR was taken from an adult with an advanced solid tumor such as melanoma, head and neck, liver or kidney cancer.

Written as DNA, the CDR3 is TGTGCCAGCAGCATACAGGGTCAGGGCACTGAAGCTTTCTTT. Translated, it gives CASSIQGQGTEAFF. The rearrangement joins TRBV5-6 to TRBJ1-1; weak D call: TRBD1 (6 bases). There are 14 residues in the CDR3. Germline V gives CDR1 SGHDT, CDR2 YYEEEE. The V and J ends lost 4 bases and 4 bases respectively, with 14 bases between them.